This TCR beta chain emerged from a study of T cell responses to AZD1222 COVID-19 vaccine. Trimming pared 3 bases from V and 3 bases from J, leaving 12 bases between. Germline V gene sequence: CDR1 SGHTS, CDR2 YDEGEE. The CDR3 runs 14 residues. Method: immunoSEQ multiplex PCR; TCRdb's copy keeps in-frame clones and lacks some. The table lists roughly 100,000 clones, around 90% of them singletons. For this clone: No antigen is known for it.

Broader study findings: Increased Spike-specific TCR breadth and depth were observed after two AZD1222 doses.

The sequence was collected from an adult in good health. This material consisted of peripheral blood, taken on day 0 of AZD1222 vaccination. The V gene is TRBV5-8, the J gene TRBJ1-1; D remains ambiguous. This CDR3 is CASSSIDRYTEAFF. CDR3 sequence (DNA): TGTGCCAGCAGCTCCATTGATAGGTACACTGAAGCTTTCTTT.